The next 6 T cell receptor beta chains were all read from a single sample in a study of T cell responses to AZD1222 COVID-19 vaccine. Produced via immunoSEQ multiplex PCR; TCRdb's table is partial and in-frame only. The repertoire has around 150,000 clones, about 89% of them found once; the top ten carry 7.5% to 8%. Sequencing used peripheral blood, obtained 28 days after the second dose of the MenACWY control vaccine. The receptors come from an adult who received the MenACWY meningococcal vaccine as a control.

V usage is TRBV6-1 and J usage is TRBJ2-3; possibly TRBD1 or TRBD2 for D (5 bases each). The V gene lost 2 bases and the J gene lost 1 base, with 13 bases spanning the gap. This CDR3 is 16 amino acids long. The V gene's germline CDR1 is MNHNS and CDR2 SASEGT. The CDR3 region is CASSEFSSGRTDTQYF. The CDR3 bases are TGTGCCAGCAGTGAATTCTCATCGGGACGCACAGATACGCAGTATTTT.

This chain links TRBV5-6 with TRBJ1-5, with D possibly matching TRBD1 (5 bases). Trimming removed 7 bases at V and 4 bases at J, with 15 bases between. This CDR3 region has 14 residues. Germline CDR1 reads SGHDT; CDR2 reads YYEEEE. The CDR3 sequence: CASAQGRVNQPQHF. The CDR3 nucleotides are TGTGCCAGCGCCCAGGGCAGGGTAAATCAGCCCCAGCATTTT.

This chain connects TRBV7-2 to TRBJ2-7; D is ambiguous. The CDR3 sequence is 14 residues long. Trimming shortened V by 0 bases and J by 0 bases, and 6 bases separated the two germline ends. In germline, CDR1 is SGHTA, CDR2 FQGNSA. CDR3 in DNA: TGTGCCAGCAGCTTAGCGGCTGACTCCTACGAGCAGTACTTC. Protein: CASSLAADSYEQYF.

The rearrangement joins TRBV9 to TRBJ2-7, with 13 bases that match TRBD2. Germline V gene data show CDR1 as SGDLS and CDR2 as YYNGEE. The CDR3 spans 15 residues. Trimming took 3 bases from V and 5 from J; bases not matched to a gene: 5. The DNA of the CDR3 is TGTGCCAGCAGCGCCGGACTAGCGGGAGTCAACGAGCAGTACTTC. It translates to CASSAGLAGVNEQYF.

V is TRBV3-1 (or the pseudogene TRBV3-2) and J is TRBJ1-6; unclear D gene. The CDR3 spans 14 residues. Germline CDR1 is LGHDT and CDR2 is YNNKEL (reference sequence). The germline V and J ends were trimmed by 2 bases and 3 bases, with 5 bases remaining between them. The DNA for the CDR3 is TGTGCCAGCAGCCAAACAGACTATAATTCACCCCTCCACTTT. Its translation: CASSQTDYNSPLHF.

This clone occurred once. The V gene is TRBV24-1, the J gene TRBJ2-2; D remains ambiguous. The CDR3 is 16 residues long. V dropped 2 bases and J dropped 2 bases, with 11 bases sitting between them. From germline, CDR1 is KGHDR and CDR2 SFDVKD. CDR3 residues: CATSDSRGPNTGELFF. The CDR3, as DNA: TGTGCCACCAGTGATTCTCGCGGACCCAACACCGGGGAGCTGTTTTTT.